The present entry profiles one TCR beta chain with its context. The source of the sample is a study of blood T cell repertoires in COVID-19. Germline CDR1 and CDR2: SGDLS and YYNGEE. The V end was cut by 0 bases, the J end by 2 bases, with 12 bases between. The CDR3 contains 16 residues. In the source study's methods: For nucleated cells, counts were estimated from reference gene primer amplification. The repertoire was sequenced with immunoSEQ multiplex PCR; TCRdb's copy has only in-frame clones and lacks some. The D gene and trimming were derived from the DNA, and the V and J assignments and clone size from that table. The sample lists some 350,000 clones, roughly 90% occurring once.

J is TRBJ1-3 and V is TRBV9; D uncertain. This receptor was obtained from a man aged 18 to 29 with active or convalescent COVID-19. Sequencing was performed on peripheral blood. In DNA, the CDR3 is TGTGCCAGCAGCGTAGGAGCGGGTGGACCTGGAAACACCATATATTTT. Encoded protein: CASSVGAGGPGNTIYF. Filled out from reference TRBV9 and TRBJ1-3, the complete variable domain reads DSGVTQTPKHLITATGQRVTLRCSPRSGDLSVYWYQQSLDQGLQFLIQYYNGEERAKGNILERFSAQQFPDLHSELNLSSLELGDSALYFCASSVGAGGPGNTIYFGEGSWLTVV.